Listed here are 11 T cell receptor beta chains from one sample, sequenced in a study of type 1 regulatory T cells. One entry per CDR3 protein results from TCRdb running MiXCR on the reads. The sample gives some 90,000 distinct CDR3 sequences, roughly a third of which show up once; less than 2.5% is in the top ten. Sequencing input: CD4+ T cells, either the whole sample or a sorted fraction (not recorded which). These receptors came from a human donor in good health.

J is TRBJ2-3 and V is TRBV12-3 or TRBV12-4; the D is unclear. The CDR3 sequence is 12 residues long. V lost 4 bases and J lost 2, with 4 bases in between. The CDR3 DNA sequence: TGTGCCAGCAGTTCGTACACAGATACGCAGTATTTT. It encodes CASSSYTDTQYF.

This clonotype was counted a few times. As DNA, the CDR3 is TGTGCCAGCAGCCGTTACAAACAGGGTTCGAGGGGCTACACCTTC. Encoded protein: CASSRYKQGSRGYTF. The chain combines TRBV7-9 with TRBJ1-2, with D tentatively TRBD1 (6 bases). The V end was cut by 5 bases, the J end by 8 bases, with 21 bases between. This CDR3 is built from 15 residues. Per the germline V gene, CDR1 is SEHNR and CDR2 is FQNEAQ (reference sequence).

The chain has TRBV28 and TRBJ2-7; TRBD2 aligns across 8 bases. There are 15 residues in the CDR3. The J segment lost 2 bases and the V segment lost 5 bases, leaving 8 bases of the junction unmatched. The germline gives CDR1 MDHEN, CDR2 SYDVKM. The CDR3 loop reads CASSGIAGLAYEQYF. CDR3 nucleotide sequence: TGTGCCAGCAGTGGGATAGCGGGACTAGCCTACGAGCAGTACTTC.

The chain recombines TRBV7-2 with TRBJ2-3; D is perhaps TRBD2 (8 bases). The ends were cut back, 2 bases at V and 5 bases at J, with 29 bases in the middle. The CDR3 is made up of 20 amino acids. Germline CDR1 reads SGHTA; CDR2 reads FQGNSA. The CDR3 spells CASSLSGDRAEGGGKDTQYF. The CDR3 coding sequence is TGTGCCAGCAGCTTAAGCGGAGACAGGGCCGAGGGCGGGGGGAAAGATACGCAGTATTTT.

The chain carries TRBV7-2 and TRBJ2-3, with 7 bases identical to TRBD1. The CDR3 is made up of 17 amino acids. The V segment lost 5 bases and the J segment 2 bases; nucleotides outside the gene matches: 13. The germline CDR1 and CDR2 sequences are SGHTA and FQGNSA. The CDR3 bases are TGTGCCAGCAGCCCGGACAGGCTCAAGACAATCACAGATACGCAGTATTTT. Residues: CASSPDRLKTITDTQYF.

CDR3 region: CASSLNDGGYTF. CDR3 bases: TGTGCCAGCAGCTTAAACGACGGTGGCTACACCTTC. The V gene is TRBV7-3, the J gene TRBJ1-2; no definite D call. Germline V gene sequence: CDR1 SGHTA, CDR2 FQGTGA. V dropped 1 base and J dropped 7 bases, with 7 bases sitting between them. The CDR3 extends over 12 amino acids.

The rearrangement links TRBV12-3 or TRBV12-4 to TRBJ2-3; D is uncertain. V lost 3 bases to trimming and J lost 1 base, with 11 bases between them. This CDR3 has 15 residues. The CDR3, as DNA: TGTGCCAGCAGTTTCAGTGATGACGGCACAGATACGCAGTATTTT. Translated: CASSFSDDGTDTQYF.

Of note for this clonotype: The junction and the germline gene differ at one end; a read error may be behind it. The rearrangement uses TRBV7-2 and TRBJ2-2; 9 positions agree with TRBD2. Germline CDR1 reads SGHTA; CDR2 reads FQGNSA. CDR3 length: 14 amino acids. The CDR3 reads CASSLLAGSGGLFF. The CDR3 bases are TGTGCCAGCAGCTTACTAGCGGGATCCGGGGGGCTGTTTTTT.

The CDR3 here is CSLKERVGTDTQYF. The CDR3 coding sequence is TGCAGTCTAAAGGAGAGGGTAGGCACAGATACGCAGTATTTT. The chain has TRBV20-1 and TRBJ2-3; D possibly corresponds to TRBD2 (5 bases). The length of the CDR3 is 14 residues. Trimming left V 8 bases short and J 1 base short, with 16 bases between. Per germline, CDR1 DFQATT and CDR2 SNEGSKA (reference sequence).

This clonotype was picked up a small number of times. This CDR3 reads CAWSGQGNTEAFF. The CDR3 DNA reads TGTGCCTGGAGTGGACAGGGGAACACTGAAGCTTTCTTT. The gene calls are TRBV30 and TRBJ1-1; 7 nucleotides match TRBD1. The CDR3 is 13 amino acids. From germline, CDR1 is GTSNPN and CDR2 SVGIG (reference sequence). V trimming: 1 base; J trimming: 1 base; junction bases outside the gene matches: 0. Drawing the rest from reference TRBV30 and TRBJ1-1, the complete variable domain is SQTIHQWPATLVQPVGSPLSLECTVEGTSNPNLYWYRQAAGRGLQLLFYSVGIGQISSEVPQNLSASRPQDRQFILSSKKLLLSDSGFYLCAWSGQGNTEAFFGQGTRLTVV.

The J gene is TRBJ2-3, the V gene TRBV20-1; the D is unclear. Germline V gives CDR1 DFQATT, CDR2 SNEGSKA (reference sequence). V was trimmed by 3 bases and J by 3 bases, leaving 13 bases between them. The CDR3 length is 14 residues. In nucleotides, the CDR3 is TGCAGTGCTAGTAGGCAGGATGTTACAGATACGCAGTATTTT. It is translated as CSASRQDVTDTQYF.